What follows are 21 T cell receptor beta chains derived from one specimen sequenced in a study of T cell clonality in common variable immunodeficiency. Clones were read by immunoSEQ multiplex PCR, and TCRdb kept only the in-frame ones, dropping some. The repertoire shows around 45,000 clones, none seen only once; the top ten take around 2.8%. The sample was peripheral blood mononuclear cells. Every receptor here comes from a person aged 18 to 75 in good health.

This clone was seen at least ten times. The CDR3 extends 3 residues past the end of the read, so its final part is completed from the germline J gene. This rearrangement joins TRBV18 to TRBJ2-7, with 9 bases lining up with TRBD1. Germline V gives CDR1 KGHSH, CDR2 LQKENI. The CDR3 is 17 residues long. Trimming took 4 bases from V and 3 from J; bases not matched to a gene: 13. The covered CDR3 bases are TGTGCCAGCTCACGAGAATCGCTTCCGGGACAGGGCTACGAG. The encoded protein is CASSRESLPGQGYE. The whole CDR3 sequence reads CASSRESLPGQGYEQYF.

This clone was counted between two and nine times. CDR3: CSASLQMNTEAFF. Partial CDR3 DNA: TGCAGTGCTAGTTTACAGATGAACACTGAA. This chain joins TRBV20-1 and TRBJ1-1, with D uncertain. The read terminates 3 residues before the CDR3 end, so the remaining end is supplied by the germline J gene. The V gene lost 3 bases and the J gene lost 0 bases, with 8 bases spanning the gap. Germline-derived CDR1 and CDR2 are DFQATT and SNEGSKA (reference sequence). CDR3 length equals 13 residues.

In this sample, this clone turned up many times. The observed sequence ends 3 residues before the CDR3 terminus, with the missing tail filled in from the germline J gene. The chain is built from TRBV11-3 and TRBJ2-2, with D possibly matching TRBD1 (6 bases). The CDR3 contains 14 residues. CDR1 and CDR2 (germline): SGHNT, YENEEA. The V end lost 5 bases, the J end lost 2 bases, and 9 bases lay between the germline ends. Incomplete CDR3 DNA: TGTGCCAGCAGCCCCAGGGGAAACACCGGGGAG. Its protein is CASSPRGNTGE. The complete CDR3 protein is CASSPRGNTGELFF.

This clone was detected many times. Read sequence stops 3 residues before the CDR3 end, and the germline J gene provides the missing end. The V call is TRBV28, the J call TRBJ1-2; 9 bases line up with TRBD1. Germline CDR1 reads MDHEN; CDR2 reads SYDVKM. The CDR3 loop spans 17 amino acids. V was pared by 6 bases and J by 5 bases, with 16 bases of the junction left unmatched. Partial CDR3 DNA: TGTGCCAGCAGCACACCACTGGACAGGGGTCTCATTTATGGC. This gives the protein CASSTPLDRGLIYG. The full CDR3 is CASSTPLDRGLIYGYTF.

This clone was recorded at least ten times. Coverage ceases 3 residues before the CDR3 finishes, and the germline J gene fills in the end. This sequence joins TRBV2 and TRBJ2-3, with D perhaps matching TRBD2 (6 bases). V lost 3 bases, J lost 2 bases, and 15 bases lay in between. Germline CDR1 reads SNHLY; CDR2 reads FYNNEI. CDR3 length: 16 residues. The CDR3 region is CASSDVAGILTDTQYF. CDR3 DNA, as far as it was read: TGTGCCAGCAGTGACGTGGCGGGGATTCTCACAGATACG.

This clone has just a few counts. CDR3 bases read: TGCGCCAGCAGCCCTAGCGGGGGGGGTACAGATACG. The encoded protein is CASSPSGGGTDT. The whole CDR3 protein is CASSPSGGGTDTQYF. The rearrangement joins TRBV5-1 to TRBJ2-3, with 12 positions matching TRBD2. The read falls 3 residues short of the CDR3 end, and the missing part is taken from the germline J gene. CDR1 and CDR2 (germline): SGHRS, YFSETQ. This CDR3 contains 15 residues. J was trimmed by 3 bases and V by 4 bases; bases with no gene match: 3.

This clone was recorded at least ten times. The CDR3 is cut off 3 residues early in the read; its end comes from the germline J gene. V usage is TRBV6-1 and J usage is TRBJ1-1, with TRBD1 as a possible D gene (6 bases). The germline gives CDR1 MNHNS, CDR2 SASEGT. This CDR3 contains 15 residues. The covered CDR3 bases are TGTGCCAGCAGTGAAGATTGGGGGCCGAACCCCCCA. This gives the protein CASSEDWGPNPP. The full CDR3 reads CASSEDWGPNPPAFF.

Ten or more counts support this clone. The sequenced part of the CDR3 DNA is TGCAGCGGGTCCGGCCCAGGCGAGGAAAAA. Amino acid sequence: CSGSGPGEEK. The whole CDR3 protein reads CSGSGPGEEKLFF. The J gene is TRBJ1-4, the V gene TRBV29-1; unclear D gene. The CDR3 is cut off 3 residues early in the read; its end comes from the germline J gene. The CDR3 is 13 amino acids. Deletions cut 7 bases from V and 8 bases from J, with 17 bases between. The V gene's germline CDR1 is SQVTM and CDR2 ANQGSEA.

The table lists this clone with a few counts. The read stops 3 residues short of the end of the CDR3; the missing end is completed from the germline J gene. The chain has TRBV2 and TRBJ2-2; possible D gene TRBD1, 6 bases. This CDR3 comprises 15 residues. In germline, CDR1 is SNHLY, CDR2 FYNNEI. The CDR3 reads CASSPPNRVSGPLFF. The CDR3 bases that were read are TGTGCCAGCAGCCCCCCTAACAGGGTCTCAGGACCG.

This clone has ten or more counts. Coverage ceases 3 residues before the CDR3 finishes, and the germline J gene fills in the end. The V gene is TRBV20-1, the J gene TRBJ2-5; no clear D gene. V was cut by 1 base and J by 1 base, with 4 bases left in between. From germline, CDR1 is DFQATT and CDR2 SNEGSKA (reference sequence). The CDR3 has 12 amino acids. The part of the CDR3 DNA that was read is TGCAGTGCTAGAGCCCGCCAAGAGACC. Residues: CSARARQET. The full CDR3 reads CSARARQETQYF.

This clone was detected only a few times. The observed sequence ends 3 residues before the CDR3 terminus, with the missing tail filled in from the germline J gene. The chain recombines TRBV2 with TRBJ1-4, with D possibly matching TRBD1 (6 bases). Germline V gene lookup returns CDR1 SNHLY and CDR2 FYNNEI. The V gene lost 11 bases and the J gene lost 5 bases, with 15 bases spanning the gap. The CDR3 loop spans 13 amino acids. The sequenced CDR3 bases are TGTGCCGGAAGACGGGACATCAATGAAAAA. Protein product: CAGRRDINEK. The CDR3 reads in full as CAGRRDINEKLFF.

This clone was counted at least ten times. The read terminates 3 residues before the CDR3 end, so the remaining end is supplied by the germline J gene. The rearrangement uses TRBV20-1 and TRBJ2-1; D gene unclear. V lost 3 bases and J 6 bases, leaving 15 bases between the germline ends. The V gene's germline CDR1 is DFQATT and CDR2 SNEGSKA (reference sequence). The CDR3 contains 14 residues. CDR3 amino acids: CSASRDTLLNEQFF. The DNA read from the CDR3 is TGCAGTGCTAGTCGTGACACCCTCCTCAATGAG.

This clone appeared many times. The read stops 3 residues short of the end of the CDR3; the missing end is completed from the germline J gene. The chain uses TRBV5-5 and TRBJ2-7; the D gene is possibly TRBD1 (6 bases). The V gene lost 3 bases and the J gene lost 4 bases, with 8 bases spanning the gap. This CDR3 is built from 12 residues. CDR1 and CDR2 from the germline V gene are SGHKS and YYEKEE (reference sequence). The part of the CDR3 DNA that was read is TGTGCCAGCAGCTACCAGGGGTACGAG. Translating it yields CASSYQGYE. The complete CDR3 protein is CASSYQGYEQYF.

This clone was seen ten or more times. The DNA ends 3 residues before the CDR3 does, and the rest of the CDR3 is filled in from the germline J gene. The chain recombines TRBV5-4 with TRBJ2-5, with 9 nucleotides matching TRBD1. The germline CDR1 and CDR2 sequences are SGHNT and YYREEE (reference sequence). V shed 6 bases, J shed 0 bases, and the junction held 3 bases outside the gene matches. The CDR3 extends over 14 amino acids. The CDR3 bases that were read are TGTGCCAGCACAGGACAGGGGTACCAAGAGACC. Its protein product is CASTGQGYQET. The whole CDR3 reads CASTGQGYQETQYF.

There are many counts of this clone. The read halts 3 residues ahead of the CDR3 end, with the missing end drawn from the germline J gene. The chain uses TRBV20-1 and TRBJ2-1; tentatively, D is TRBD2 (6 bases). V was trimmed by 7 bases and J by 3 bases, leaving 7 bases between them. The CDR3 has 11 residues. Germline V gene sequence: CDR1 DFQATT, CDR2 SNEGSKA (reference sequence). CDR3 region: CSGDFYNEQFF. The CDR3 DNA, read in part, is TGCAGTGGGGACTTCTACAATGAG.

This clone was detected many times. The CDR3 end lies 3 residues beyond the end of the read and is filled in from the germline J gene. The sample carries other DNA sequences with the same CDR3. The rearrangement links TRBV20-1 to TRBJ1-3, with D unclear. In germline, CDR1 is DFQATT, CDR2 SNEGSKA (reference sequence). This CDR3 spans 12 amino acids. The V end was cut by 3 bases, the J end by 4 bases, with 7 bases between. Incomplete CDR3 DNA: TGCAGTGCTAGCCCCCAGGGAAACACC. It is translated as CSASPQGNT. The whole CDR3 protein reads CSASPQGNTIYF.

This clone was counted at least ten times. Read sequence stops 3 residues before the CDR3 end, and the germline J gene provides the missing end. The J gene is TRBJ2-2, the V gene TRBV11-3, with D possibly TRBD2 on 5 matching bases. The germline V and J ends were trimmed by 1 base and 5 bases, with 8 bases remaining between them. The CDR3 sequence is 14 residues long. From germline, CDR1 is SGHNT and CDR2 YENEEA. The sequenced CDR3 bases are TGTGCCAGCAGCTTAGCCAGGACTACCGGGGAG. The encoded protein is CASSLARTTGE. The entire CDR3 protein is CASSLARTTGELFF.

This clone showed up many times. The CDR3 extends 3 residues past the end of the read, so its final part is completed from the germline J gene. V gene TRBV19 combines with J gene TRBJ1-1; D unresolved. In germline, CDR1 is LNHDA, CDR2 SQIVND (reference sequence). The CDR3 consists of 14 residues. V was trimmed by 2 bases and J by 1 base, leaving 8 bases between them. The sequenced part of the CDR3 DNA is TGTGCCAGTAGTATAAGGCACCGGAACACTGAA. Translating it yields CASSIRHRNTE. The entire CDR3 is CASSIRHRNTEAFF.

At least ten counts were recorded for this clone. The observed sequence ends 3 residues before the CDR3 terminus, with the missing tail filled in from the germline J gene. The V gene is TRBV20-1, the J gene TRBJ2-3, with TRBD2 matching over 11 bases. Germline V gene sequence: CDR1 DFQATT, CDR2 SNEGSKA (reference sequence). Germline trimming cut 5 bases from V and 3 bases from J; bases unmatched to any gene: 7. This CDR3 is built from 15 residues. The part of the CDR3 DNA that was read is TGCAGTGCTTCTAGCGGGAGGTCAGGGACAGATACG. Protein product: CSASSGRSGTDT. The entire CDR3 protein is CSASSGRSGTDTQYF.

This clone was detected ten times or more. The sequenced fragment ends 3 residues before the CDR3 boundary, so the rest is inferred from the germline J gene. This chain links TRBV9 with TRBJ2-3, with D unresolved. Germline CDR1 is SGDLS and CDR2 is YYNGEE. CDR3 size: 16 residues. Trimming shortened V by 0 bases and J by 0 bases, and 11 bases separated the two germline ends. The sequenced CDR3 bases are TGTGCCAGCAGCGTAGAGGTAGCCAGTAGCACAGATACG. It yields the protein CASSVEVASSTDT. Given in full, the CDR3 is CASSVEVASSTDTQYF.

There are many counts of this clone. The CDR3 end falls 3 residues outside the read, so it is completed with the germline J gene. The chain employs TRBV7-6 and TRBJ2-2; 9 nucleotides align to TRBD2. CDR1 and CDR2 from the germline V gene are SGHVS and FNYEAQ. Unmatched junction bases numbered 10, after V lost 0 bases and J lost 5 bases. The CDR3 runs 18 residues. CDR3 sequence: CASSLARRGLAGTGELFF. The CDR3 DNA, read in part, is TGTGCCAGCAGCTTAGCGCGGCGGGGACTAGCAGGGACCGGGGAG.